The clone carrying this T cell receptor beta chain has only a few counts. Its specificity is not known. Peripheral blood from each donor was collected in a volume of roughly 9.2 milliliters. This CDR3 has 17 amino acids. Germline lookup yields CDR1 MNHEY and CDR2 SVGEGT. J was trimmed by 0 bases and V by 2 bases; bases with no gene match: 6. The sample belongs to a study of blood T cells in healthy people across ages. Findings of the study overall: Estimated diversity that came from one million T cells was considered an underestimate.

A second about 7 to 11 cycle PCR used barcoded and J-beta primers. TCRdb recomputed calls from the 5' RACE reads with MiXCR, one row per CDR3 protein. The sample lists about 680,000 distinct CDR3 sequences; roughly 49% were seen once. The chain carries TRBV6-2 or TRBV6-3 and TRBJ1-1; 10 positions agree with TRBD1. The sequenced sample consisted of blood. The clonotype was recovered from a woman aged 60-75 years in good health. CDR3 in amino acids: CASSYARDRGLNTEAFF. CDR3 sequence (DNA): TGTGCCAGCAGTTACGCCCGGGACAGGGGCTTGAACACTGAAGCTTTCTTT.